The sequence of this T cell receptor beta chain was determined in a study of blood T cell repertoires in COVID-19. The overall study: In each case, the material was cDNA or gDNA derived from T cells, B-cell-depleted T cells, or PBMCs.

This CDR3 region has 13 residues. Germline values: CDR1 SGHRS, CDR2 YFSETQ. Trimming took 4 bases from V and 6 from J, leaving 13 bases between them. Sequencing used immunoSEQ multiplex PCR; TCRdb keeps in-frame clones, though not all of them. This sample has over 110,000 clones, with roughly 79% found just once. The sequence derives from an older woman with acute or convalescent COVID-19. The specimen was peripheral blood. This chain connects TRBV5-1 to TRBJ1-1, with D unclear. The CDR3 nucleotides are TGCGCCAGCAGCGGAGGGAGAGCCTCTGAAGCTTTCTTT. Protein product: CASSGGRASEAFF.